This T cell receptor (beta chain) was captured in a study of cytomegalovirus exposure and HLA in healthy donors. Whole-study results and caveats: Per published reports, the classifier diagnosed cytomegalovirus status with high specificity and sensitivity. A later analysis reported that several of the most significant clusters appeared to be linked to common viral pathogens, among them Epstein-Barr virus.

The PCR had 60 Vbeta and 13 Jbeta primers. The protocol was immunoSEQ multiplex PCR, while the TCRdb copy is restricted to in-frame clones and leaves out a portion. The sample shows some 170,000 clones, approximately 80% of them seen only once. Between the trimmed V and J ends, which lost 6 bases and 5 bases, there was a span of 13 bases. Looked up from germline, CDR1 is SGHDT and CDR2 is YYEEEE. This CDR3 comprises 13 residues. On this clone itself: Antigen: not known.

Every donor was a healthy person donating bone marrow. J is TRBJ2-3 and V is TRBV5-6, with TRBD2 as a possible D gene (6 bases). The sequenced sample consisted of PBMCs. This TCR came from a man aged 30 to 45 in good health and CMV-seropositive. The CDR3 nucleotides are TGTGCCAGCATCCGCCGGGGAGGAGATACGCAGTATTTT. It codes for CASIRRGGDTQYF.